Listed here are 31 T cell receptor beta chains from one sample, sequenced in a study of cytomegalovirus exposure and HLA in healthy donors. The PCR had 60 Vbeta and 13 Jbeta primers. Assay: immunoSEQ multiplex PCR; the TCRdb copy retains only in-frame clones and omits some. The table lists around 200,000 clones. Sequencing input: PBMCs. These receptors were collected from a woman in her 30s in good health and CMV-seropositive.

V usage is TRBV5-1 and J usage is TRBJ1-1, with 8 positions matching TRBD1. The trim removed 4 bases at V and 0 bases at J, leaving 5 bases unmatched. CDR1 and CDR2 from the germline V gene are SGHRS and YFSETQ. This CDR3 region has 15 residues. The CDR3 sequence: CASSPWDRLNTEAFF. The CDR3 DNA is TGCGCCAGCAGCCCATGGGACAGGTTGAACACTGAAGCTTTCTTT.

This chain links TRBV7-6 with TRBJ2-5, with TRBD2 matching over 8 bases. Near its end, the DNA agrees better with TRBJ2-7, so the J call may be wrong. This CDR3 is built from 14 residues. Germline CDR1 and CDR2: SGHVS and FNYEAQ. The CDR3 reads CASSPGGSSYEQYF. The DNA of the CDR3 is TGTGCCAGCAGCCCGGGGGGGAGCTCCTACGAGCAGTACTTC.

The rearrangement uses TRBV4-3 and TRBJ1-1; D remains ambiguous. Germline assignment: CDR1 LGHNA and CDR2 YSLEER. V was trimmed by 5 bases and J by 5 bases, leaving 18 bases between them. This CDR3 comprises 15 residues. The CDR3 region has the DNA TGCGCCAGCAGCGCCACCCCCGGGGTTGGGACTGAAGCTTTCTTT. This sequence encodes CASSATPGVGTEAFF.

The chain recombines TRBV19 with TRBJ1-5; possibly TRBD1 for D (5 bases). The length of the CDR3 is 12 residues. V shed 5 bases and J shed 6 bases, with 8 bases lying between them. Per the germline V gene, CDR1 is LNHDA and CDR2 is SQIVND (reference sequence). In DNA form, the CDR3 reads TGTGCCAGTAGTGTGGGGGGTCAGCCCCAGCATTTT. Residues: CASSVGGQPQHF.

This sequence joins TRBV5-4 and TRBJ1-1; no reliable D call. The V end lost 0 bases, the J end lost 1 base, and 4 bases lay between the germline ends. The CDR3 length is 13 residues. Germline CDR1 SGHNT, CDR2 YYREEE (reference sequence). The CDR3 region has the DNA TGTGCCAGCAGCTTGGCCAAGAACACTGAAGCTTTCTTT. Translating gives CASSLAKNTEAFF.

This chain connects TRBV9 to TRBJ1-4, with 7 bases fitting TRBD1. This CDR3 is 13 amino acids long. Trimming removed 5 bases from V and 4 bases from J; junction bases left unmatched: 2. Germline CDR1 reads SGDLS; CDR2 reads YYNGEE. The CDR3 coding sequence is TGTGCCAGCAGGGGACAGAGTAATGAAAAACTGTTTTTT. Amino acids: CASRGQSNEKLFF.

The rearrangement uses TRBV5-1 and TRBJ1-5; the D gene is possibly TRBD1 (6 bases). Trimming pared 0 bases from V and 7 bases from J, leaving 14 bases between. The CDR3 covers 15 residues. Germline CDR1 reads SGHRS; CDR2 reads YFSETQ. DNA of the CDR3: TGCGCCAGCAGCTTGGCCGGGGGGGCTGGCCAGCCCCAGCATTTT. Its protein is CASSLAGGAGQPQHF.

The chain recombines TRBV7-7 with TRBJ1-5, with TRBD1 matching 7 bases. V gave up 4 bases and J gave up 0 bases; unmatched junction bases: 15. The CDR3 spans 19 residues. The germline V gene has CDR1 SSHAT and CDR2 FNYEAQ (reference sequence). The CDR3 spells CASSSTARGDGNSNQPQHF. CDR3 nucleotide sequence: TGTGCCAGCAGCTCCACTGCCAGGGGGGATGGCAATAGCAATCAGCCCCAGCATTTT.

The chain is built from TRBV7-2 and TRBJ2-7, with 9 positions matching TRBD1. The germline V gene has CDR1 SGHTA and CDR2 FQGNSA. The CDR3 sequence is 15 residues long. The V and J ends lost 6 bases and 7 bases, in that order; junction bases with no gene match: 13. The CDR3 nucleotides read TGTGCCAGCAGTATAAACAGGGGGCGCTGGGGGGAGCAGTACTTC. Its protein product is CASSINRGRWGEQYF.

The CDR3 loop reads CASSGDSAYGYTF. The CDR3 DNA reads TGTGCCAGCTCCGGGGACAGTGCCTATGGCTACACCTTC. V is TRBV18 and J is TRBJ1-2, with TRBD1 matching 7 bases. After removal of 6 bases from V and 4 bases from J, the junction contained 5 bases not matched to a gene. Germline V gene sequence: CDR1 KGHSH, CDR2 LQKENI. This CDR3 has 13 residues.

The chain uses TRBV30 and TRBJ1-5; a possible D gene is TRBD1 (6 bases). The CDR3 has 13 residues. V lost 8 bases, J lost 7 bases, and 18 bases lay in between. The germline gives CDR1 GTSNPN, CDR2 SVGIG (reference sequence). The CDR3, as DNA: TGTGCCGGGGGCCTCACAGGGAACCAGCCCCAGCATTTT. It encodes CAGGLTGNQPQHF. Full variable domain (rest looked up from reference TRBV30 and TRBJ1-5): SQTIHQWPATLVQPVGSPLSLECTVEGTSNPNLYWYRQAAGRGLQLLFYSVGIGQISSEVPQNLSASRPQDRQFILSSKKLLLSDSGFYLCAGGLTGNQPQHFGDGTRLSIL.

This chain links TRBV4-1 with TRBJ2-5; D might be TRBD2 (6 bases). The CDR3 spans 17 residues. Germline V gene lookup returns CDR1 MGHRA and CDR2 YSYEKL. The germline V and J ends were trimmed by 1 base and 2 bases, with 17 bases remaining between them. CDR3 residues: CASSQGGGTLNQETQYF. The CDR3, as DNA: TGCGCCAGCAGCCAAGGCGGCGGGACTCTGAATCAAGAGACCCAGTACTTC.

V gene TRBV6-6 combines with J gene TRBJ1-1; TRBD1 agrees at 7 bases. Germline CDR1 MNHNY, CDR2 SVGAGI (reference sequence). The CDR3 is made up of 14 amino acids. V was clipped by 6 bases and J by 0 bases; unmatched bases: 4. The CDR3 reads CASSWGQMNTEAFF. The CDR3 DNA reads as TGTGCCAGCAGCTGGGGACAGATGAACACTGAAGCTTTCTTT.

The J gene is TRBJ1-4, the V gene TRBV21-1. TRBV21-1 is termed a pseudogene. The CDR3 has 16 amino acids. The CDR3 sequence is CASSKWRESTNEKLFF. The CDR3 nucleotides read TGTGCCAGCAGCAAATGGCGGGAATCAACTAATGAAAAACTGTTTTTT.

The rearrangement links TRBV30 to TRBJ2-2; D remains ambiguous. The CDR3 extends over 15 amino acids. V was pared by 2 bases and J by 4 bases, with 14 bases between. In germline, CDR1 is GTSNPN, CDR2 SVGIG (reference sequence). This CDR3 reads CAWSPISTATGELFF. The CDR3 DNA reads TGTGCCTGGAGTCCAATCTCCACAGCCACCGGGGAGCTGTTTTTT.

The gene calls are TRBV29-1 and TRBJ1-5, with D hard to call. Germline CDR1 SQVTM, CDR2 ANQGSEA. The V end was cut by 4 bases, the J end by 5 bases, with 12 bases between. CDR3 length: 13 residues. As DNA, the CDR3 is TGCAGCGTTGCGTCAGAGGGTTATCAGCCCCAGCATTTT. As protein: CSVASEGYQPQHF. The variable domain in full, with the rest retrieved from reference TRBV29-1 and TRBJ1-5, is SAVISQKPSRDICQRGTSLTIQCQVDSQVTMMFWYRQQPGQSLTLIATANQGSEATYESGFVIDKFPISRPNLTFSTLTVSNMSPEDSSIYLCSVASEGYQPQHFGDGTRLSIL.

The chain couples TRBV7-8 to TRBJ2-5; D remains ambiguous. The DNA end lines up better with TRBJ2-7; the J call may be wrong. The length of the CDR3 is 13 residues. Germline loops: CDR1 SGHVS, CDR2 FQNEAQ. As DNA, the CDR3 is TGTGCCAGCAGCACGACTGTCACCTACGAGCAGTACTTC. Residues: CASSTTVTYEQYF.

This sequence joins TRBV7-6 and TRBJ1-1, with 9 positions matching TRBD1. The V gene end was trimmed by 5 bases and the J gene end by 4 bases; junction bases not matched to a gene: 11. The CDR3 is made up of 16 amino acids. Germline V CDR1 and CDR2: SGHVS, FNYEAQ. DNA for the CDR3: TGTGCCAGCAGCCGACTTGGACAGGGGTCAAGCACTGAAGCTTTCTTT. Protein sequence: CASSRLGQGSSTEAFF.

The gene calls are TRBV5-1 and TRBJ1-1; unclear D gene. Germline CDR1 is SGHRS and CDR2 is YFSETQ. Trimming left V 1 base short and J 1 base short, with 8 bases between. This CDR3 region has 14 residues. The CDR3: CASSLSGRNTEAFF. The DNA for the CDR3 is TGCGCCAGCAGCTTGTCAGGAAGGAACACTGAAGCTTTCTTT.

The chain joins TRBV5-1 to TRBJ1-1, with 8 bases fitting TRBD1. The CDR3 is 13 amino acids. Germline V CDR1 and CDR2: SGHRS, YFSETQ. V was pared by 4 bases and J by 11 bases, with 10 bases of the junction left unmatched. DNA of the CDR3: TGCGCCAGCAGCGGCGGACAGGGAGAAACGGCTTTCTTT. This sequence encodes CASSGGQGETAFF. Supplemented by reference TRBV5-1 and TRBJ1-1, the full variable domain reads KAGVTQTPRYLIKTRGQQVTLSCSPISGHRSVSWYQQTPGQGLQFLFEYFSETQRNKGNFPGRFSGRQFSNSRSEMNVSTLELGDSALYLCASSGGQGETAFFGQGTRLTVV.

The rearrangement uses TRBV5-4 and TRBJ2-1; 9 nucleotides agree with TRBD2. Losses at the gene ends were 3 bases for V and 7 bases for J; bases not matched to a gene: 8. Germline CDR1 SGHNT, CDR2 YYREEE (reference sequence). The CDR3 has 15 residues. The DNA of the CDR3 is TGTGCCAGCAGCTCTGGGGCGGGAGGGCCGAATGAGCAGTTCTTC. Translated, it gives CASSSGAGGPNEQFF.

The CDR3 protein is CASSPRRGTNEKLFF. The CDR3 nucleotides read TGTGCCAGTAGTCCGCGCCGAGGAACTAATGAAAAACTGTTTTTT. This chain links TRBV19 with TRBJ1-4; unclear D gene. The CDR3 runs 15 residues. V dropped 5 bases and J dropped 1 base, with 11 bases sitting between them. In germline, CDR1 is LNHDA, CDR2 SQIVND (reference sequence).

The CDR3 nucleotides read TGTGCCAGCAGCGCGCAGGGGGCCCAGGACACTGAAGCTTTCTTT. This codes for CASSAQGAQDTEAFF. The chain links TRBV7-9 to TRBJ1-1; TRBD1 agrees at 8 bases. CDR3 length equals 15 residues. Germline V lookup: CDR1 SEHNR, CDR2 FQNEAQ (reference sequence). The V gene end was trimmed by 5 bases and the J gene end by 3 bases; junction bases not matched to a gene: 8.

This chain joins TRBV7-2 and TRBJ2-5; 9 bases agree with TRBD2. The CDR3 is 19 residues long. In germline, CDR1 is SGHTA, CDR2 FQGNSA. V trimming: 4 bases; J trimming: 5 bases; junction bases outside the gene matches: 20. This CDR3 reads CASSSARASGMSAWETQYF. CDR3 DNA: TGTGCCAGCAGCTCTGCCCGGGCTAGCGGGATGTCGGCATGGGAGACCCAGTACTTC.

The CDR3 nucleotides are TGTGCCAGCAGCTTCCGAGCGGGGTTCGCAGATACGCAGTATTTT. Its translation is CASSFRAGFADTQYF. J is TRBJ2-3 and V is TRBV13, with TRBD2 identical over 7 bases. The CDR3 extends over 15 amino acids. Germline V gives CDR1 PRHDT, CDR2 FYEKMQ (reference sequence). With 3 bases clipped from V and 4 bases from J, the junction kept 7 bases outside the gene matches.

This chain connects TRBV2 to TRBJ2-7, with TRBD1 identical over 8 bases. Germline CDR1 reads SNHLY; CDR2 reads FYNNEI. Trimming removed 6 bases from V and 5 bases from J; junction bases left unmatched: 9. This CDR3 is built from 14 residues. The CDR3 loop is CASSGTGKSNEQYF. The CDR3 nucleotides are TGTGCCAGCAGCGGGACAGGCAAGTCCAACGAGCAGTACTTC.

The chain joins TRBV20-1 to TRBJ1-1, with D hard to call. The CDR3 runs to 11 residues. The germline V gene has CDR1 DFQATT and CDR2 SNEGSKA (reference sequence). V lost 6 bases and J lost 10, with 15 bases in between. The CDR3 is CSARMLELAFF. CDR3 sequence (DNA): TGCAGTGCAAGAATGTTGGAGCTAGCTTTCTTT.

The chain links TRBV5-4 to TRBJ2-2; TRBD2 agrees at 9 bases. CDR1 is SGHNT and CDR2 is YYREEE in the germline V gene (reference sequence). J gave up 0 bases and V 1 base, and 4 bases lay outside the gene matches. CDR3 size: 17 residues. The CDR3 nucleotides read TGTGCCAGCAGCTTGCTGGCTAGCGGGACGAACACCGGGGAGCTGTTTTTT. The encoded protein is CASSLLASGTNTGELFF.

The chain recombines TRBV5-1 with TRBJ2-5; TRBD1 agrees at 9 bases. Germline CDR1 is SGHRS and CDR2 is YFSETQ. This CDR3 is built from 14 residues. V trimming: 5 bases; J trimming: 5 bases; junction bases outside the gene matches: 7. CDR3 loop: CASREQGAVETQYF. The CDR3 DNA follows: TGCGCCAGCAGGGAACAGGGGGCAGTCGAGACCCAGTACTTC.

The V and J genes are TRBV30 and TRBJ1-3, with D unclear. Germline CDR1 and CDR2: GTSNPN and SVGIG (reference sequence). This CDR3 has 13 amino acids. V gave up 0 bases and J gave up 2 bases, with 5 bases separating them. Written as DNA, the CDR3 is TGTGCCTGGAGTGTTCAGGCTGGAAACACCATATATTTT. Translated, it gives CAWSVQAGNTIYF.

This chain uses TRBV18 with TRBJ1-2, with TRBD1 identical over 9 bases. Unmatched junction bases numbered 6, after V lost 3 bases and J lost 4 bases. Germline CDR1 KGHSH, CDR2 LQKENI. This CDR3 has 15 residues. CDR3 sequence reads: CASSPQDRGSYGYTF. The CDR3 DNA follows: TGTGCCAGCTCACCCCAGGACAGGGGCAGCTATGGCTACACCTTC.